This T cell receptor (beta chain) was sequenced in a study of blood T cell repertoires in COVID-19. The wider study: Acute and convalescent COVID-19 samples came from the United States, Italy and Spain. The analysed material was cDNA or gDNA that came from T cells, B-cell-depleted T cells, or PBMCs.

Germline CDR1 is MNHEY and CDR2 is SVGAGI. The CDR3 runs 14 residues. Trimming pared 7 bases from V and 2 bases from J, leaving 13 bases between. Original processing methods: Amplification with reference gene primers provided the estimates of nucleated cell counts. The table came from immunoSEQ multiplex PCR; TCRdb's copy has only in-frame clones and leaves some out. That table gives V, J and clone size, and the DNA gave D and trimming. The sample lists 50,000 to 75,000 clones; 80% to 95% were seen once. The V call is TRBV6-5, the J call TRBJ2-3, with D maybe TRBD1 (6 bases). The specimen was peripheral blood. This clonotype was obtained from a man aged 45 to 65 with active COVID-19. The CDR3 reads CASIPAGATDTQYF. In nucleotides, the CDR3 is TGTGCCAGCATTCCGGCAGGGGCCACAGATACGCAGTATTTT.